Below, one T cell receptor beta chain is given with its context. Its antigen is unidentified. Germline values: CDR1 SGHRS, CDR2 YFSETQ. This CDR3 has 15 residues. Trimming took 1 base from V and 10 from J, leaving 17 bases between them. The data were taken from a study of blood T cells in healthy people across ages. The overall study: In model experiments, template switching was able to capture about one barcoded beta molecule for every two T cells that were present. The study, taken as a whole, reports: There were more naive CD4+ cells and higher diversity in long-lived donors than in aged donors.

Primed by a sample-barcoded 5' primer and a J-beta primer mix, a second PCR proceeded for about 6 to 12 cycles. A single record per CDR3 protein comes from TCRdb applying MiXCR to the 5' RACE reads. The sample shows approximately 770,000 distinct CDR3 sequences, over 45% of them seen only once. Isolated per sample were at least 7 million PBMCs. The J gene is TRBJ1-4, the V gene TRBV5-1; possible D gene TRBD1, 6 bases. The receptor's source is a man younger than 40 in good health. Sequencing was carried out using blood. The CDR3 region is CASSLSTGSDGKLFF. CDR3 bases: TGCGCCAGCAGCTTGTCGACAGGCTCGGATGGAAAACTGTTTTTT.